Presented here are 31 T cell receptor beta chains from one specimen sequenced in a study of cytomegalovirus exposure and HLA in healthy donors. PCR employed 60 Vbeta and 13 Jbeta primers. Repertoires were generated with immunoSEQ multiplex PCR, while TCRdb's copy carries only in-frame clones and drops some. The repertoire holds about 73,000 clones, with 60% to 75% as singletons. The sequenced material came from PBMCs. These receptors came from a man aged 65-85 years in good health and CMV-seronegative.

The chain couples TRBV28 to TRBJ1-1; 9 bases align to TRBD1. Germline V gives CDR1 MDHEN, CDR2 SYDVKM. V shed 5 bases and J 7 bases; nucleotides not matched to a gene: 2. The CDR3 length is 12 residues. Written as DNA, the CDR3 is TGTGCCAGCAGTCAGGACAGGGGTGAAGCTTTCTTT. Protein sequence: CASSQDRGEAFF.

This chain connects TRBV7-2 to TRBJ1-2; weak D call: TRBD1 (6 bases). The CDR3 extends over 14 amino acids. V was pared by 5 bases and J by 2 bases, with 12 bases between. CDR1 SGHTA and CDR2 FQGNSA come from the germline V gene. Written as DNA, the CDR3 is TGTGCCAGCAGCCGCCAACAGGGCAACTATGGCTACACCTTC. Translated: CASSRQQGNYGYTF.

CDR3 nucleotides: TGTGCCAGCAGACCCTGGACAGTTTACACTGAAGCTTTCTTT. This encodes CASRPWTVYTEAFF. The chain is built from TRBV6-5 and TRBJ1-1, with D possibly being TRBD1 (6 bases). Germline loops: CDR1 MNHEY, CDR2 SVGAGI. With 6 bases removed from V and 3 bases from J, the gap between germline ends came to 14 bases. This CDR3 has 14 amino acids.

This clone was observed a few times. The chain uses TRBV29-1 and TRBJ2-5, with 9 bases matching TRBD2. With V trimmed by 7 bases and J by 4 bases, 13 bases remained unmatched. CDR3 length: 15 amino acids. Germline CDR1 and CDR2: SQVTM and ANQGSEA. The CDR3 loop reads CSAATPLAGAETQYF. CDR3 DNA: TGCAGCGCCGCAACCCCTTTAGCGGGAGCAGAGACCCAGTACTTC.

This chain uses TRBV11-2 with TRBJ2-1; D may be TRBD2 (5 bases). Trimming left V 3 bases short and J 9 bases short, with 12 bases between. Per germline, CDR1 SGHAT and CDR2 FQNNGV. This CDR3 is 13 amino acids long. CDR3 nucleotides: TGTGCCAGCAGCTTCGCGGACGAGGGTGAGCAGTTCTTC. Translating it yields CASSFADEGEQFF.

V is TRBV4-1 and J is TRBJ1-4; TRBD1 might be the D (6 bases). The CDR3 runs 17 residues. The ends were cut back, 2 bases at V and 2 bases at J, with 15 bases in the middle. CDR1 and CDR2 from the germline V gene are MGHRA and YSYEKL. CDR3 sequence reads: CASSQSRRGTTNEKLFF. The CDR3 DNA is TGCGCCAGCAGCCAATCCCGCAGGGGTACGACTAATGAAAAACTGTTTTTT.

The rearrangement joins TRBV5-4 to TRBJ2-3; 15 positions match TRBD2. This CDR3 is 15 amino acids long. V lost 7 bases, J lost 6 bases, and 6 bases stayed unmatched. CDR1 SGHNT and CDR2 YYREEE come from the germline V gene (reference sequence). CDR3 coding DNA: TGTGCCAGCGGAATGGGGACTAGCGGGGGGGATACGCAGTATTTT. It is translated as CASGMGTSGGDTQYF.

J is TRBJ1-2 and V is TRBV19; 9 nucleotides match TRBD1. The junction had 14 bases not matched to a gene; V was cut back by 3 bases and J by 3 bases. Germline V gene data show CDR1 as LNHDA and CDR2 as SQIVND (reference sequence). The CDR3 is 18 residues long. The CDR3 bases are TGTGCCAGTAGTATCTCGGGGACAGGGAGGTCGGATGACTATGGCTACACCTTC. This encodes CASSISGTGRSDDYGYTF.

CDR3 DNA: TGTGCCAGCAGTTGGACTAGCGGGGGTTACAATGAGCAGTTCTTC. Translation: CASSWTSGGYNEQFF. This chain connects TRBV6-1 to TRBJ2-1, with 13 bases matching TRBD2. Trimming removed 5 bases from V and 4 bases from J; junction bases left unmatched: 2. The CDR3 spans 15 residues. Per germline, CDR1 MNHNS and CDR2 SASEGT.

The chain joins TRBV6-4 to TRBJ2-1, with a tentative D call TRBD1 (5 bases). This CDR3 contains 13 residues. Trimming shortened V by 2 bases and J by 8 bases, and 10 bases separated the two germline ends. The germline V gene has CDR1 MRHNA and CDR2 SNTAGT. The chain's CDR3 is CASSDREGDEQFF. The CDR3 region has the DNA TGTGCCAGCAGTGACAGGGAAGGGGATGAGCAGTTCTTC.

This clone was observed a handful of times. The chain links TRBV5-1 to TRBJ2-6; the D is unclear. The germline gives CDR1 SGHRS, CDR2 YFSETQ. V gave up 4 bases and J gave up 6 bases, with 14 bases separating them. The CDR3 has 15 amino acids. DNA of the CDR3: TGCGCCAGCAGCAAGACACAACTGGAGGCCAACGTCCTGACTTTC. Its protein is CASSKTQLEANVLTF.

In nucleotides, the CDR3 is TGTGCCAGCAGTTCCAGGGCGTCCGGCTACACCTTC. As protein: CASSSRASGYTF. The V gene is TRBV6-5, the J gene TRBJ1-2; TRBD1 is a possible D gene (5 bases). CDR3 length equals 12 residues. Per germline, CDR1 MNHEY and CDR2 SVGAGI. V lost 4 bases and J lost 8, with 11 bases in between.

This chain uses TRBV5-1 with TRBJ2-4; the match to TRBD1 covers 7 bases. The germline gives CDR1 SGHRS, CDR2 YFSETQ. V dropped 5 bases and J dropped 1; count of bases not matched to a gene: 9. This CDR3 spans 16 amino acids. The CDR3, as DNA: TGCGCCAGCAGTCTACAGGGGTTTGTTGCCAAAAACATTCAGTACTTC. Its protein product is CASSLQGFVAKNIQYF.

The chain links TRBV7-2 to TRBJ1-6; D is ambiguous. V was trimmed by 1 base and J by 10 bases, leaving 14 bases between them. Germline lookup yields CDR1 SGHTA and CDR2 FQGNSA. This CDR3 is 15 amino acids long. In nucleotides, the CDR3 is TGTGCCAGCAGCTTAGTCGCAGGTCCCAGCTCACCCCTCCACTTT. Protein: CASSLVAGPSSPLHF.

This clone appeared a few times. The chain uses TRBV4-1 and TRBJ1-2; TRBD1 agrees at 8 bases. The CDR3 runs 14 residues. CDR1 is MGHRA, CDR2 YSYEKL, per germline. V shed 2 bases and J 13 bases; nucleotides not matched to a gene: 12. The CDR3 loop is CASSQPGQASSSTF. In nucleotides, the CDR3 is TGCGCCAGCAGCCAACCGGGACAGGCAAGTTCTAGCACCTTC.

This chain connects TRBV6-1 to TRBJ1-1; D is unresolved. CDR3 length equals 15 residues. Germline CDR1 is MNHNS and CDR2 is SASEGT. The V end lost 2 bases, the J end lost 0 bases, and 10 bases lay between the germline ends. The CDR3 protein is CASSERSGVNTEAFF. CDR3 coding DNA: TGTGCCAGCAGTGAACGGAGCGGAGTGAACACTGAAGCTTTCTTT.

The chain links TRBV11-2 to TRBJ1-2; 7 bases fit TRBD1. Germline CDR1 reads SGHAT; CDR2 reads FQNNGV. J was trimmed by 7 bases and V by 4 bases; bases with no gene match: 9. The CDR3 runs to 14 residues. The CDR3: CASSSDRLSLGYTF. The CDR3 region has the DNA TGTGCCAGCAGCTCGGACAGGCTTAGCCTTGGCTACACCTTC.

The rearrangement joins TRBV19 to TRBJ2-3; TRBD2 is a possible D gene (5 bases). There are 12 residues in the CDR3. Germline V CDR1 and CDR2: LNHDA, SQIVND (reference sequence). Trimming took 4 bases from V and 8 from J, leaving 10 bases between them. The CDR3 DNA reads TGTGCCAGTAGTACCTCAAGCGGTACGCAGTATTTT. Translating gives CASSTSSGTQYF.

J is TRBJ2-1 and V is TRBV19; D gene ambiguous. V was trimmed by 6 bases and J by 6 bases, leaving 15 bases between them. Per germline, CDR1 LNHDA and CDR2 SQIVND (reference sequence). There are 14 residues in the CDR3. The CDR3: CASRSRVESNEQFF. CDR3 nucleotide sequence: TGTGCCAGTAGGTCCCGGGTTGAAAGCAATGAGCAGTTCTTC.

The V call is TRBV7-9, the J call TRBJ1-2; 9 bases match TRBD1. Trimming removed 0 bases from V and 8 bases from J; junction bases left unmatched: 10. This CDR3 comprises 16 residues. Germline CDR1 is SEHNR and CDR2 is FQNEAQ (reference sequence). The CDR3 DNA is TGTGCCAGCAGCTTAGCGACAGGGGGGAGTCGTCGGGGCTACACCTTC. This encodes CASSLATGGSRRGYTF.

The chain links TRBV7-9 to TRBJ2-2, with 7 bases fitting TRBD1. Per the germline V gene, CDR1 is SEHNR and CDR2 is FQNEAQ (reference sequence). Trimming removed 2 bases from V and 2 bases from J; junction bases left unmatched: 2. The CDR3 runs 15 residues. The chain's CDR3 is CASSLTGVNTGELFF. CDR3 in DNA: TGTGCCAGCAGCTTAACAGGGGTCAACACCGGGGAGCTGTTTTTT.

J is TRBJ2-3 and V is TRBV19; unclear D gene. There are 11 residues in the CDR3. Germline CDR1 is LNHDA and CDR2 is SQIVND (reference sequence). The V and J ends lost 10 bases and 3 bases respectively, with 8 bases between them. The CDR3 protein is CATGLTDTQYF. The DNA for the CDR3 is TGTGCCACTGGCCTGACAGATACGCAGTATTTT.

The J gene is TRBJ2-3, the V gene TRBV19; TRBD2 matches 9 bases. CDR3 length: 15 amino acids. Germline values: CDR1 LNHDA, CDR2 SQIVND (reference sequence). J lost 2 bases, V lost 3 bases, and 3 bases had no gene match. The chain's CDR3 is CASSITSGYTDTQYF. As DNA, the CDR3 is TGTGCCAGTAGTATTACTAGCGGGTACACAGATACGCAGTATTTT.

The CDR3 DNA reads TGTGCCAGCAGTGAAAGAGGCGGCTACACCTTC. As protein: CASSERGGYTF. The V gene is TRBV6-1, the J gene TRBJ1-2; no firm D call. Germline CDR1 reads MNHNS; CDR2 reads SASEGT. The length of the CDR3 is 11 residues. Trimming shortened V by 2 bases and J by 8 bases, and 6 bases separated the two germline ends.

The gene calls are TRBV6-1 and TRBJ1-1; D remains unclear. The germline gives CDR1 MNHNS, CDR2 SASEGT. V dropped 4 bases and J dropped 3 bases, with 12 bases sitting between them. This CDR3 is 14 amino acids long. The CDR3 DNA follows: TGTGCCAGCAGTGGTGGTAGGGAGGACACTGAAGCTTTCTTT. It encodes CASSGGREDTEAFF.

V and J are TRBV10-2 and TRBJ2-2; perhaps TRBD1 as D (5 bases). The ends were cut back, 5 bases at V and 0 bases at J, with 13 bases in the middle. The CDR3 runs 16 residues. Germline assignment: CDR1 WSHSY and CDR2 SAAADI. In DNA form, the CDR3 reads TGCGCCAGCAGTATCCACAGGAACGCGAACACCGGGGAGCTGTTTTTT. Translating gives CASSIHRNANTGELFF.

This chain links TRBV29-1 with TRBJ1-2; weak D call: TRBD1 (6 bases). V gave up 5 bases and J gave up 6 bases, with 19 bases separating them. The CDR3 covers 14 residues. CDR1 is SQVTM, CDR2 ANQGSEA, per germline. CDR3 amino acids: CSVTPWGPEDGYTF. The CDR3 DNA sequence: TGCAGCGTTACCCCTTGGGGGCCTGAGGATGGCTACACCTTC.

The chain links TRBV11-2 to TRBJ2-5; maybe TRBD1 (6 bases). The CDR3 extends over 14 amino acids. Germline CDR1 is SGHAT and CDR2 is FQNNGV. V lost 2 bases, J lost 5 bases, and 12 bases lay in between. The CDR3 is CASSLNGGHETQYF. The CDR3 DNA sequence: TGTGCCAGCAGCTTAAATGGGGGACACGAGACCCAGTACTTC.

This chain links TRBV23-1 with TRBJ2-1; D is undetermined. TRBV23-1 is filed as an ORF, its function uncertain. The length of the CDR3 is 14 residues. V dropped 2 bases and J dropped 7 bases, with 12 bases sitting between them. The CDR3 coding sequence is TGCGCCAGCAGTCAAGGCCTCCAGAGGAATGAGCAGTTCTTC. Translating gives CASSQGLQRNEQFF.

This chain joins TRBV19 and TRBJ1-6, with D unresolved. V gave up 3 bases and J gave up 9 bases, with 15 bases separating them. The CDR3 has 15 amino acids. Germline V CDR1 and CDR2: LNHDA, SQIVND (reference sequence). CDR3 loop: CASSIGPGRASPLHF. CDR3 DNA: TGTGCCAGTAGTATTGGGCCGGGGAGAGCTTCACCCCTCCACTTT.

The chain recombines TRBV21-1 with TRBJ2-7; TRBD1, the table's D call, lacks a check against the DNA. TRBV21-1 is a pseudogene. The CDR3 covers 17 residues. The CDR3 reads CASSKTNGQGSTYEQYF. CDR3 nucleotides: TGTGCCAGCAGCAAAACCAATGGACAGGGGTCTACTTACGAGCAGTACTTC.